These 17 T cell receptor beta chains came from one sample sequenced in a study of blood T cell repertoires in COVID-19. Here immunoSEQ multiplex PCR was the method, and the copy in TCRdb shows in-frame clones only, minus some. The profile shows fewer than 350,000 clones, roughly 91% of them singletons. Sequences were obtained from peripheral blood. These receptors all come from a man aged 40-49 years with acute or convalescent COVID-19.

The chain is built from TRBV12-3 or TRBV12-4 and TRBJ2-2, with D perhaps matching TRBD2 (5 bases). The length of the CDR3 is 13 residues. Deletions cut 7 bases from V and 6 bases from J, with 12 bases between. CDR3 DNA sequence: TGTGCCAGCAACTACGGGGTGGCCGGGGAGCTGTTTTTT. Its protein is CASNYGVAGELFF.

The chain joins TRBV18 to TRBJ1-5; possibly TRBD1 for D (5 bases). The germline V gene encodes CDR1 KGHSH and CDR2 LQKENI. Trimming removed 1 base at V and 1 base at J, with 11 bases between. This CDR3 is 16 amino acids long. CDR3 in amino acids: CASSPQGAGSNQPQHF. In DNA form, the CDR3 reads TGTGCCAGCTCACCACAAGGGGCAGGGAGCAATCAGCCCCAGCATTTT.

CDR3 coding DNA: TGTGCCAGCAGTTACTCAATAGAGAGCTATGGCTACACCTTC. Its protein product is CASSYSIESYGYTF. The rearrangement links TRBV6-5 to TRBJ1-2; D ambiguous. The CDR3 has 14 residues. Trimming left V 0 bases short and J 4 bases short, with 9 bases between. Germline CDR1 and CDR2: MNHEY and SVGAGI.

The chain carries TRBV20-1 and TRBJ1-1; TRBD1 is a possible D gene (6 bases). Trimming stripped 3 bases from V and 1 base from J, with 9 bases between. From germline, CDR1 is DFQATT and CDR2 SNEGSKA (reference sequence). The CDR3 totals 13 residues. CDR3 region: CSASFRGNTEAFF. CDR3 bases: TGCAGTGCTAGTTTCAGGGGGAACACTGAAGCTTTCTTT.

Here the CDR3 reads CASSSDRVSYNSPLHF. Here the CDR3 DNA reads TGTGCCAGCAGTTCAGACAGGGTGTCTTATAATTCACCCCTCCACTTT. The chain uses TRBV6-5 and TRBJ1-6; 7 bases line up with TRBD1. The CDR3 is 16 amino acids. J was trimmed by 4 bases and V by 4 bases; bases with no gene match: 7. Germline-derived CDR1 and CDR2 are MNHEY and SVGAGI.

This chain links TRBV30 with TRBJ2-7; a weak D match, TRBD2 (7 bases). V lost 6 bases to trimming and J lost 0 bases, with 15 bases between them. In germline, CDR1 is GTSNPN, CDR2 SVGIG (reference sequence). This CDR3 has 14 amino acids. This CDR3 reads CACRPAGASYEQYF. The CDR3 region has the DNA TGTGCCTGCCGTCCCGCGGGGGCCTCCTACGAGCAGTACTTC.

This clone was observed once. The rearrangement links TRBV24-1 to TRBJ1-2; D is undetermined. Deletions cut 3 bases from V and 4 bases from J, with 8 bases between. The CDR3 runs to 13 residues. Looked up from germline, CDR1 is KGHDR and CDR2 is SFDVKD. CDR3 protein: CATSDGPFYGYTF. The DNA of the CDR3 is TGTGCCACCAGTGATGGCCCTTTCTATGGCTACACCTTC.

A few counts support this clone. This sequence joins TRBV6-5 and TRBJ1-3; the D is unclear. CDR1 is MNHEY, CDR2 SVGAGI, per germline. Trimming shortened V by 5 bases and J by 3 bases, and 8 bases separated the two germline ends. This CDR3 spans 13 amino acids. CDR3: CASSPRLGNTIYF. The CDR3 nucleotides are TGTGCCAGCAGTCCCCGACTTGGAAACACCATATATTTT.

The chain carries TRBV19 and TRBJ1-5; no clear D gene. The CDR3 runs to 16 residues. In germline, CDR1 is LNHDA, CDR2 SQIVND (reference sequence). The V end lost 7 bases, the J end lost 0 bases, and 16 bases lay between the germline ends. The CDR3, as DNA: TGTGCCAGTAATCCTCTATGGGCAGCTAGCAATCAGCCCCAGCATTTT. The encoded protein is CASNPLWAASNQPQHF.

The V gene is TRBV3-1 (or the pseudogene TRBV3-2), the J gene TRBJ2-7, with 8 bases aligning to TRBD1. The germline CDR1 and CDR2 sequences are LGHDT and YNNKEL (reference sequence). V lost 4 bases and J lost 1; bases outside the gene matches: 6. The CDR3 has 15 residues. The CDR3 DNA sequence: TGTGCCAGCAGCCCCTTCGGGACAGGATCCTACGAGCAGTACTTC. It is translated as CASSPFGTGSYEQYF.

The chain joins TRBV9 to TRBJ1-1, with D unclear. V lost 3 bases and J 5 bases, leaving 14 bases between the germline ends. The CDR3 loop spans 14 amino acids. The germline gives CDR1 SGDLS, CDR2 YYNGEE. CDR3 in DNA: TGTGCCAGCAGCGAGCCCTACAGTCGAACTGAAGCTTTCTTT. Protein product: CASSEPYSRTEAFF.

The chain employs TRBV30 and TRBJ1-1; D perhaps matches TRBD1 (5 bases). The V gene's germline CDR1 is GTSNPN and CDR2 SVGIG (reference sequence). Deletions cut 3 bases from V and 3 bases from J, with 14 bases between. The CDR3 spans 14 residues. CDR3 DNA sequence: TGTGCCTGGAGGAGGCCAGCCAGGGACACTGAAGCTTTCTTT. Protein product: CAWRRPARDTEAFF.

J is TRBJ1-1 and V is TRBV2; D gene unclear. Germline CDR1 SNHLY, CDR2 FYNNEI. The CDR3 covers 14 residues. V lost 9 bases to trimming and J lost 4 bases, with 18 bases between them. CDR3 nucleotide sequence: TGTGCCAGTATTTCGGGCCCAGCGGGCACTGAAGCTTTCTTT. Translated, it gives CASISGPAGTEAFF.

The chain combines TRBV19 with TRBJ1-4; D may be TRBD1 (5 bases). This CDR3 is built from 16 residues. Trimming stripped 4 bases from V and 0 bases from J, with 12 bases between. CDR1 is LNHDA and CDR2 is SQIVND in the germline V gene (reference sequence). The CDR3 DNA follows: TGTGCCAGTAGTACCCCCCGGGGGACAACTAATGAAAAACTGTTTTTT. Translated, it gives CASSTPRGTTNEKLFF.

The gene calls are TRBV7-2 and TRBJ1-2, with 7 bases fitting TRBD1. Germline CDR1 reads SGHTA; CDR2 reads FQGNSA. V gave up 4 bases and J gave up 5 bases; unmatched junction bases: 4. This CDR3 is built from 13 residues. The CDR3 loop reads CASSSGQRYGYTF. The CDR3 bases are TGTGCCAGCAGCTCGGGACAGCGTTATGGCTACACCTTC.

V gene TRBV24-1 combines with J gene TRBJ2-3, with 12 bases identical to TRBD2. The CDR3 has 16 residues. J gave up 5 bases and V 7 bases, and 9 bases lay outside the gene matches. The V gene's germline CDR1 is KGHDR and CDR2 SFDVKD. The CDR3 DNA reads TGTGCCACCAGCTTTCTGACTAGCGGGGGATTAGATACGCAGTATTTT. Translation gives CATSFLTSGGLDTQYF.

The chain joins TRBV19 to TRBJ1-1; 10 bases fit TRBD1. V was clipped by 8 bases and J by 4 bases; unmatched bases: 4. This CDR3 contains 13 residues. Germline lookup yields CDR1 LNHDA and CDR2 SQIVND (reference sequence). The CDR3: CASGDRGPTEAFF. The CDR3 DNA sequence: TGTGCCAGTGGCGACAGGGGGCCCACTGAAGCTTTCTTT.